Listed here are 3 T cell receptor beta chains from one sample, sequenced in a study of shared clonotypes between healthy human individuals. Sequencing used immunoSEQ multiplex PCR; TCRdb keeps in-frame clones, though not all of them. The data contain roughly 2.1 million clones, 85% to 95% of them seen just once; the ten biggest clones take up roughly 1.7%. CD45RO-negative, CCR7-positively selected cells formed the naive CD8 fraction, excluding terminally differentiated effector memory CD45RA+ cells. The material sequenced was naive CD8+ T cells from PBMCs. These receptors originate from a young man in good health. Some clones in this sample may be carry-over from other donors' samples.

This chain links TRBV27 with TRBJ1-2, with D unclear. This CDR3 is 13 amino acids long. V lost 5 bases, J lost 7 bases, and 14 bases lay in between. The V gene's germline CDR1 is MNHEY and CDR2 SMNVEV (reference sequence). The CDR3 DNA sequence: TGTGCCAGCAGTCCTTTGGGCCCCCCTGGCTACACCTTC. It translates to CASSPLGPPGYTF.

Worth noting for this clone: One junction end disagrees with the germline gene, perhaps due to a read error. This rearrangement joins TRBV10-2 to TRBJ2-7; 15 bases match TRBD2. The germline V gene has CDR1 WSHSY and CDR2 SAAADI. The CDR3 extends over 14 amino acids. Here the CDR3 DNA reads TGCGCCAGCAGTGAGTCGTGGACTAGCGGGAGGGCCTTGTTC. Protein product: CASSESWTSGRALF.

V is TRBV5-8 and J is TRBJ2-7; D gene uncertain. Germline CDR1 SGHTS, CDR2 YDEGEE. CDR3 size: 11 residues. Trimming shortened V by 0 bases and J by 6 bases, and 4 bases separated the two germline ends. CDR3 region: CASSLEGEQYF. DNA for the CDR3: TGTGCCAGCAGCTTGGAGGGCGAGCAGTACTTC.